Detailed here is one T cell receptor (beta chain). As yet, its antigen is unknown. The table came from immunoSEQ multiplex PCR; TCRdb's copy has only in-frame clones and leaves some out. The repertoire holds 450,000 to 550,000 clones, with nearly 90% as singletons. Noted treatment: roughly 18 received Ad26.COV2.S at low or high dose, single or two shots; five or six received placebo; per-sample allocation not given. It was on day 63 after the first vaccine or placebo injection that samples were taken. Its platform was an Ad26 vector, and its expressed antigen was Wuhan-strain SARS-CoV-2 spike. This sample is drawn from a study of Ad26.COV2.S vaccination and SARS-CoV-2 variants. Overall study: Once or twice, 56 days apart, Ad26.COV2.S was delivered intramuscularly.

Germline CDR1 reads SGHVS; CDR2 reads FNYEAQ. Trimming pared 0 bases from V and 7 bases from J, leaving 9 bases between. This CDR3 comprises 13 residues. Regarding the study as a whole: It was vaccine recipients, not placebo recipients, who had the higher spike-specific TCR breadth.

The chain carries TRBV7-6 and TRBJ1-2; possibly TRBD1 for D (5 bases). The source material was peripheral blood, sampled in a trial of Ad26.COV2.S vaccine versus placebo. This sequence was found in a person between 18 and 65 years old who received the Ad26.COV2.S COVID-19 vaccine or a placebo. The CDR3 sequence is CASSLARGAGYTF. The CDR3 bases are TGTGCCAGCAGCTTAGCAAGAGGGGCTGGCTACACCTTC.